This T cell receptor (beta chain) was retrieved from a study of CD4 T cells in relation to SARS-CoV-2 and coronaviruses. As for the study in general: ViraFEST: approximately eleven-day antigen culture of PBMCs, then TCR beta CDR3 sequencing. Shared crossreactive spike epitopes were mapped to their HLA restriction.

Produced via immunoSEQ multiplex PCR; TCRdb's table is partial and in-frame only. The sample has over 15,000 clones, roughly 77% seen once; the top ten hold roughly 31%. As regards this clone: Antigen unknown.

Unexposed donor CD4+ T cells date from about 2011-2018, before the COVID-19 pandemic. After about 10 days of culture, CD4+ T cells were isolated. Testing used SARS-CoV-2 S/N and four cold-coronavirus spikes on unexposed-donor CD4+ T cells, cells permitting. Sequenced sample: CD4+ T cells from PBMCs, cultured in vitro. This sequence originates from a human donor in good health.

CDR3 residues: CASSLEVKRNTGELFF. The CDR3 DNA reads as TGTGCCAGCAGTCTCGAAGTAAAAAGGAACACCGGGGAGCTGTTTTTT. The chain joins TRBV6-4 to TRBJ2-2; D unclear. Germline CDR1 MRHNA, CDR2 SNTAGT. The CDR3 is 16 amino acids. Trimming removed 5 bases at V and 1 base at J, with 14 bases between.